This section outlines one T cell receptor (beta chain) sequence together with its context. In the source study's methods: Using reference gene primer amplification, nucleated cell counts were estimated. Method: immunoSEQ multiplex PCR; TCRdb's copy keeps in-frame clones and lacks some. The DNA gave D and trimming, while V, J and clone size come from that table. This sample yields some 15,000 clones, of which 65% to 85% are seen a single time; about 14% belongs to the top ten. From germline, CDR1 is LGHNA and CDR2 YNFKEQ. The junction had 9 bases not matched to a gene; V was cut back by 0 bases and J by 4 bases. The CDR3 extends over 17 amino acids. The record originates from a study of blood T cell repertoires in COVID-19. Background on the study: COVID-19 samples, acute and convalescent, were from the United States, Italy and Spain. Sample material is recorded as cDNA or gDNA derived from T cells, B-cell-depleted T cells, or PBMCs.

This TCR was sampled from a human donor in a cohort sampled during active COVID-19. J is TRBJ2-3 and V is TRBV4-2; TRBD2 matches 8 bases. The sample was peripheral blood. This CDR3 reads CASSQDTSGSSPDTQYF. The CDR3 DNA is TGTGCCAGCAGCCAAGATACCAGCGGGAGTAGTCCAGATACGCAGTATTTT.